The rows below give T cell receptor beta chains drawn from one sample of a study of CD8 T cells in ankylosing spondylitis. TCRdb processed the 5' RACE reads anew with MiXCR; each CDR3 protein has one entry. The sample includes some 140,000 distinct CDR3 sequences, about a sixth seen only once; the top ten take 30% to 35%. The specimen sequenced was blood, either unsorted or a sorted T cell fraction (not recorded which). All receptors come from a male donor with ankylosing spondylitis. Both conserved end residues are part of each CDR3. The order of the fields is V gene, clone size, D gene, J gene, CDR3 protein, CDR3 DNA. A D gene is named only where the DNA matches it firmly. Size is omitted from some rows. Given values are once, few, many or a class for expanded clones.

TRBV18	.	.	TRBJ2-7	CASSPPQTYEQYF	TGTGCCAGCTCACCACCGCAGACCTACGAGCAGTACTTC
TRBV7-3	few	.	TRBJ2-1	CASSLNREAYNEQFF	TGTGCCAGCAGCTTAAACAGGGAGGCCTACAATGAGCAGTTCTTC
TRBV10-3	.	TRBD1	TRBJ2-7	CATGDSSYEQYF	TGTGCCACCGGGGACAGCTCCTACGAGCAGTACTTC
TRBV12-3/TRBV12-4	.	.	TRBJ2-7	CASGPGSYEQYF	TGTGCCAGCGGCCCAGGATCCTACGAGCAGTACTTC
TRBV7-9	.	.	TRBJ2-2	CASSSFTGELFF	TGTGCCAGCAGCTCATTCACCGGGGAGCTGTTTTTT
TRBV6-6	.	.	TRBJ1-3	CASGTDRNTIYF	TGTGCCAGCGGAACGGATAGAAACACCATATATTTT
TRBV7-2	.	.	TRBJ2-3	CASSLGPADTQYF	TGTGCCAGCAGCTTAGGACCAGCGGATACGCAGTATTTT
TRBV7-9	.	.	TRBJ1-2	CASTLYAGAYGYTF	TGTGCCAGCACCCTATATGCAGGGGCCTATGGCTACACCTTC
TRBV27	few	.	TRBJ2-7	CASRKGRGEGGLIYEQYF	TGTGCCAGCAGGAAGGGGAGGGGGGAAGGGGGGCTTATCTACGAGCAGTACTTC
TRBV28	.	TRBD2	TRBJ2-1	CASSPGGLAGVREQFF	TGTGCCAGCAGTCCAGGCGGACTAGCGGGAGTCCGTGAGCAGTTCTTC
TRBV7-9	.	.	TRBJ2-2	CASIEPSVANTGELFF	TGTGCCAGCATCGAACCTAGCGTCGCGAACACCGGGGAGCTGTTTTTT
TRBV20-1	.	TRBD2	TRBJ2-1	CSARGGSGSGNEQFF	TGCAGTGCTAGAGGGGGTAGCGGGAGTGGTAATGAGCAGTTCTTC
TRBV3-1	few	TRBD2	TRBJ2-6	CASSPGLAGGPVPGANVLTF	TGTGCCAGCAGCCCGGGACTAGCGGGAGGACCAGTTCCTGGGGCCAACGTCCTGACTTTC
TRBV6-1	.	.	TRBJ1-2	CASSSGGYTF	TGTGCCAGCAGTTCAGGTGGCTACACCTTC
TRBV2	.	.	TRBJ2-7	CASSAPGSSYEQYF	TGTGCCAGCAGTGCACCGGGATCTTCCTACGAGCAGTACTTC
TRBV5-6	.	TRBD2	TRBJ2-1	CASSGGLAGINEQFF	TGTGCCAGCAGCGGGGGACTAGCGGGAATCAATGAGCAGTTCTTC
TRBV7-9	few	.	TRBJ2-7	CASSLARTATYEQYF	TGTGCCAGCAGCTTAGCTCGGACAGCCACCTACGAGCAGTACTTC
TRBV4-1	.	.	TRBJ2-1	CASSQDEGYQNEQFF	TGCGCCAGCAGCCAAGATGAGGGGTACCAGAATGAGCAGTTCTTC
TRBV3-1	.	.	TRBJ1-3	CASSQDQGTGNTIYF	TGTGCCAGCAGCCAAGATCAGGGGACTGGAAACACCATATATTTT
TRBV7-9	few	.	TRBJ1-1	CASSFGQPEAFF	TGTGCCAGCAGCTTTGGTCAACCTGAAGCTTTCTTT
TRBV12-3/TRBV12-4	few	TRBD1	TRBJ2-7	CASRQGMSYEQYF	TGTGCCAGCCGACAGGGGATGTCCTACGAGCAGTACTTC
TRBV7-3	few	.	TRBJ2-7	CASSFAQGGYEQYF	TGTGCCAGCAGTTTCGCTCAAGGGGGATACGAGCAGTACTTC
TRBV7-3	few	TRBD2	TRBJ2-2	CASSRTSFKAGELFF	TGTGCCAGCAGCCGGACTAGCTTCAAGGCCGGGGAGCTGTTTTTT
TRBV5-1	many	.	TRBJ1-1	CASSLSRGVNTEAFF	TGCGCCAGCAGCTTAAGCAGGGGCGTGAACACTGAAGCTTTCTTT
TRBV5-1	.	TRBD2	TRBJ2-5	CASSLGLAGVPRQETQYF	TGCGCCAGCAGCTTGGGACTAGCGGGAGTTCCGCGTCAAGAGACCCAGTACTTC
TRBV27	few	.	TRBJ2-7	CASSPRGGTTYEQYF	TGTGCCAGCAGTCCCCGGGGAGGGACAACCTACGAGCAGTACTTC
TRBV7-8	few	.	TRBJ2-5	CASSLTTDYETQYF	TGTGCCAGCAGCTTAACTACAGATTATGAGACCCAGTACTTC
TRBV27	many	.	TRBJ1-1	CASGYRAYEAFF	TGTGCCAGCGGCTACAGGGCCTATGAAGCTTTCTTT
TRBV9	medium-sized	.	TRBJ1-1	CASSPIGTGTEAFF	TGTGCCAGCAGCCCAATCGGGACGGGCACTGAAGCTTTCTTT
TRBV10-3	few	TRBD1	TRBJ1-1	CAISESVTGVGTEAFF	TGTGCCATCAGTGAGTCGGTTACAGGGGTCGGCACTGAAGCTTTCTTT
TRBV28	.	.	TRBJ2-5	CASTGGGGKKTQYF	TGTGCCAGCACGGGAGGAGGGGGTAAAAAGACCCAGTACTTC
TRBV11-2	.	.	TRBJ2-2	CASRSIRRAKAGELFF	TGTGCCAGCAGAAGCATCCGCAGGGCAAAAGCCGGGGAGCTGTTTTTT
TRBV29-1	.	TRBD2	TRBJ2-3	CSVLDGEGLTDTQYF	TGCAGCGTCCTTGACGGGGAGGGCCTCACAGATACGCAGTATTTT